These T cell receptor beta chains were read from a single sample in a study of response to subunit inactivated influenza vaccine. TCRdb recomputed calls from the RT-PCR reads with MiXCR, one row per CDR3 protein. The table shows roughly 570,000 distinct CDR3 sequences, with 12% to 15% occurring only once. This material consisted of PBMCs from blood, taken about 13 days after vaccination. All receptors derive from a man aged 45-60 years who received an inactivated influenza vaccine. Each CDR3 is given with its conserved first and last residue. Each record gives: CDR3 protein, CDR3 DNA, V gene, D gene, clone size, J gene. D genes are given only for firm matches. Clone size is not always given. Where it is, it says once, few, many or a class for expanded clones.

CDR3: CASTPGAGRRVYNEQFF
DNA: TGTGCCAGCACTCCGGGGGCAGGGAGAAGGGTTTACAATGAGCAGTTCTTC
V: TRBV7-8
D: .
size: few
J: TRBJ2-1

CDR3: CASSLSPAPAGNEQFF
DNA: TGCGCCAGCAGCTTGTCTCCAGCGCCTGCTGGGAATGAGCAGTTCTTC
V: TRBV5-1
D: .
size: .
J: TRBJ2-1

CDR3: CSARVAQENTEAFF
DNA: TGCAGTGCTAGAGTTGCACAGGAGAACACTGAAGCTTTCTTT
V: TRBV20-1
D: .
size: many
J: TRBJ1-1

CDR3: CSARGRGLAGEDTQYF
DNA: TGCAGTGCTAGAGGTAGGGGACTAGCGGGAGAAGATACGCAGTATTTT
V: TRBV20-1
D: TRBD2
size: .
J: TRBJ2-3

CDR3: CASSTNRDAANEKLFF
DNA: TGTGCCAGCAGTACGAACAGGGACGCCGCTAATGAAAAACTGTTTTTT
V: TRBV28
D: .
size: .
J: TRBJ1-4

CDR3: CASSLVSGETQYF
DNA: TGTGCCAGCAGTCTTGTTTCAGGAGAGACCCAGTACTTC
V: TRBV12-3/TRBV12-4
D: .
size: many
J: TRBJ2-5

CDR3: CASSRQGEYNEQFF
DNA: TGTGCCAGCAGTCGACAGGGGGAATACAATGAGCAGTTCTTC
V: TRBV6-4
D: TRBD1
size: few
J: TRBJ2-1

CDR3: CASSPWTSLTGYEQYF
DNA: TGTGCCAGCAGCCCATGGACTAGCCTGACGGGCTACGAGCAGTACTTC
V: TRBV7-3
D: TRBD2
size: .
J: TRBJ2-7

CDR3: CASSPQGGHGNTIYF
DNA: TGTGCCAGCAGCCCTCAAGGGGGGCACGGAAACACCATATATTTT
V: TRBV6-1
D: .
size: few
J: TRBJ1-3

CDR3: CASSQAAGRNQPQHF
DNA: TGTGCCAGCAGCCAAGCTGCAGGAAGGAACCAGCCCCAGCATTTT
V: TRBV3-1
D: .
size: few
J: TRBJ1-5

CDR3: CASSPGLAGAETQYF
DNA: TGTGCCAGCAGCCCTGGACTAGCGGGAGCAGAGACCCAGTACTTC
V: TRBV11-2
D: TRBD2
size: few
J: TRBJ2-5

CDR3: CASRQGRENEQYF
DNA: TGTGCCAGCAGGCAGGGGAGGGAGAACGAGCAGTACTTC
V: TRBV3-1
D: .
size: .
J: TRBJ2-7

CDR3: CASSLGDGIHYGYTF
DNA: TGCGCCAGCAGCTTGGGGGACGGGATCCACTATGGCTACACCTTC
V: TRBV5-1
D: .
size: few
J: TRBJ1-2

CDR3: CSGGFGNIQYF
DNA: TGCAGCGGCGGGTTTGGGAACATTCAGTACTTC
V: TRBV29-1
D: .
size: few
J: TRBJ2-4

CDR3: CATSRGLASYNEQFF
DNA: TGTGCCACCAGCAGGGGACTAGCGAGCTACAATGAGCAGTTCTTC
V: TRBV15
D: TRBD2
size: .
J: TRBJ2-1

CDR3: CASSVVASGSNGEQYF
DNA: TGTGCCAGCAGCGTAGTTGCTAGCGGGAGTAACGGGGAGCAGTACTTC
V: TRBV9
D: TRBD2
size: many
J: TRBJ2-7

CDR3: CASSPGLRMNTEAFF
DNA: TGTGCCAGCAGTCCGGGGTTAAGGATGAACACTGAAGCTTTCTTT
V: TRBV7-6
D: .
size: few
J: TRBJ1-1

CDR3: CASSQGPGRDTEAFF
DNA: TGCGCCAGCAGCCAAGGCCCGGGAAGGGACACTGAAGCTTTCTTT
V: TRBV4-3
D: .
size: .
J: TRBJ1-1

CDR3: CASSPREGGGNEQFF
DNA: TGTGCCAGCAGCCCCCGGGAGGGGGGCGGAAATGAGCAGTTCTTC
V: TRBV3-1
D: TRBD2
size: .
J: TRBJ2-1

CDR3: CASSQDIAGYGYTF
DNA: TGTGCCAGCAGCCAAGATATCGCCGGCTATGGCTACACCTTC
V: TRBV14
D: .
size: .
J: TRBJ1-2

CDR3: CASSLNRVAYEQYF
DNA: TGTGCCAGCAGCTTAAACAGGGTAGCCTACGAGCAGTACTTC
V: TRBV7-2
D: .
size: few
J: TRBJ2-7

CDR3: CASSQDPYGQPQHF
DNA: TGTGCCAGCAGCCAAGATCCCTATGGTCAGCCCCAGCATTTT
V: TRBV3-1
D: .
size: many
J: TRBJ1-5

CDR3: CASINVGTGKETQYF
DNA: TGTGCCAGCATTAACGTCGGGACAGGGAAAGAGACCCAGTACTTC
V: TRBV6-5
D: TRBD1
size: .
J: TRBJ2-5

CDR3: CSARDPGLGDSNYEQYF
DNA: TGCAGTGCTAGAGATCCGGGACTAGGTGACTCGAACTACGAGCAGTACTTC
V: TRBV20-1
D: TRBD2
size: .
J: TRBJ2-7

CDR3: CASSPRDSGQETQYF
DNA: TGCGCCAGCAGCCCTCGTGATAGCGGACAAGAGACCCAGTACTTC
V: TRBV5-1
D: .
size: few
J: TRBJ2-5

CDR3: CSACLPGGGETQYF
DNA: TGCAGTGCTTGTTTACCGGGAGGTGGCGAGACCCAGTACTTC
V: TRBV20-1
D: TRBD2
size: .
J: TRBJ2-5

CDR3: CASSLRRGATPQHF
DNA: TGTGCCAGCAGTTTAAGGAGGGGCGCAACGCCCCAGCATTTT
V: TRBV28
D: .
size: .
J: TRBJ1-5

CDR3: CASSDRGVLETQYF
DNA: TGCGCCAGCAGCGACAGGGGGGTATTGGAGACCCAGTACTTC
V: TRBV5-1
D: TRBD1
size: .
J: TRBJ2-5

CDR3: CASSTPTGINEQFF
DNA: TGTGCCAGCAGTACACCGACAGGGATCAATGAGCAGTTCTTC
V: TRBV28
D: TRBD1
size: few
J: TRBJ2-1

CDR3: CASVRGNTEAFF
DNA: TGTGCCAGCGTTCGGGGGAACACTGAAGCTTTCTTT
V: TRBV12-3/TRBV12-4
D: .
size: few
J: TRBJ1-1

CDR3: CASSPPGRVTYEQYF
DNA: TGCGCCAGCAGTCCCCCGGGCAGGGTTACCTACGAGCAGTACTTC
V: TRBV23-1
D: .
size: few
J: TRBJ2-7

CDR3: CASSSGQNNSPLHF
DNA: TGCGCCAGCAGCTCGGGACAAAATAATTCACCCCTCCACTTT
V: TRBV5-1
D: .
size: many
J: TRBJ1-6

CDR3: CATSVDRGTQYF
DNA: TGTGCCACCAGTGTCGACAGGGGGACCCAGTACTTC
V: TRBV24-1
D: TRBD1
size: .
J: TRBJ2-5

CDR3: CASSSSPVEETQYF
DNA: TGCGCCAGCAGCTCCTCTCCCGTGGAAGAGACCCAGTACTTC
V: TRBV5-1
D: .
size: few
J: TRBJ2-5

CDR3: CASSWKGLNRKQFF
DNA: TGTGCCAGCAGTTGGAAGGGACTAAATAGAAAGCAGTTCTTC
V: TRBV12-3/TRBV12-4
D: TRBD2
size: .
J: TRBJ2-1

CDR3: CSARSSRPYNEQFF
DNA: TGCAGTGCTAGATCCAGCAGACCCTACAATGAGCAGTTCTTC
V: TRBV20-1
D: .
size: .
J: TRBJ2-1

CDR3: CATFGSSYNEQFF
DNA: TGTGCCACCTTCGGGAGCTCCTACAATGAGCAGTTCTTC
V: TRBV10-3
D: .
size: few
J: TRBJ2-1

CDR3: CSAKVAGSETQYF
DNA: TGCAGTGCAAAGGTTGCAGGGTCAGAGACCCAGTACTTC
V: TRBV20-1
D: .
size: .
J: TRBJ2-5

CDR3: CASSSWGRTEAFF
DNA: TGTGCCAGCAGTTCGTGGGGGCGAACTGAAGCTTTCTTT
V: TRBV5-6
D: .
size: few
J: TRBJ1-1

CDR3: CASSFYGSAYNEQFF
DNA: TGTGCCAGCAGTTTCTACGGGAGTGCGTACAATGAGCAGTTCTTC
V: TRBV6-5
D: .
size: few
J: TRBJ2-1

CDR3: CASTQVAGSREQYF
DNA: TGTGCCAGCACCCAAGTAGCAGGGAGTCGGGAGCAGTACTTC
V: TRBV11-2
D: .
size: many
J: TRBJ2-7

CDR3: CASTILAGGYNEQFF
DNA: TGTGCCAGCACCATACTAGCGGGGGGTTACAATGAGCAGTTCTTC
V: TRBV7-6
D: TRBD2
size: .
J: TRBJ2-1

CDR3: CASSQDSRLANEQYF
DNA: TGTGCCAGCAGCCAAGATAGCCGACTAGCCAACGAGCAGTACTTC
V: TRBV3-1
D: TRBD2
size: .
J: TRBJ2-7

CDR3: CASSTFQRQASYEQYF
DNA: TGTGCCAGCAGCACTTTTCAGAGACAGGCTTCCTACGAGCAGTACTTC
V: TRBV28
D: .
size: .
J: TRBJ2-7

CDR3: CATSRGSGKPFTDTQYF
DNA: TGTGCCACCAGCAGAGGAAGTGGGAAGCCATTCACAGATACGCAGTATTTT
V: TRBV15
D: .
size: few
J: TRBJ2-3

CDR3: CATSDLTENEQFF
DNA: TGTGCCACCAGTGATTTGACAGAAAATGAGCAGTTCTTC
V: TRBV24-1
D: .
size: .
J: TRBJ2-1

CDR3: CATKKGQENTEAFF
DNA: TGTGCCACCAAAAAAGGACAGGAGAACACTGAAGCTTTCTTT
V: TRBV10-3
D: TRBD1
size: few
J: TRBJ1-1

CDR3: CASSQSRFQPQHF
DNA: TGTGCCAGCAGCCAATCGCGTTTTCAGCCCCAGCATTTT
V: TRBV14
D: .
size: .
J: TRBJ1-5

CDR3: CASSYKLTGANVLTF
DNA: TGTGCCAGCAGTTATAAATTAACCGGGGCCAACGTCCTGACTTTC
V: TRBV6-5
D: .
size: few
J: TRBJ2-6

CDR3: CASSPPNLNYGYTF
DNA: TGTGCCAGCTCACCACCGAACCTAAACTATGGCTACACCTTC
V: TRBV18
D: .
size: .
J: TRBJ1-2

CDR3: CASSLWQAGNTIYF
DNA: TGTGCCAGCAGCTTATGGCAAGCTGGAAACACCATATATTTT
V: TRBV13
D: .
size: .
J: TRBJ1-3

CDR3: CAWMPAGALDEQFF
DNA: TGTGCCTGGATGCCCGCGGGAGCTCTTGATGAGCAGTTCTTC
V: TRBV30
D: TRBD2
size: .
J: TRBJ2-1

CDR3: CASSRMVGRSSYNEQFF
DNA: TGTGCCAGCAGCCGGATGGTGGGAAGGAGCTCCTACAATGAGCAGTTCTTC
V: TRBV7-3
D: .
size: few
J: TRBJ2-1

CDR3: CASSGGTATNTEAFF
DNA: TGCGCCAGCAGCGGGGGGACAGCTACAAACACTGAAGCTTTCTTT
V: TRBV5-1
D: TRBD1
size: few
J: TRBJ1-1